This TCR beta chain emerged from a study of blood T cell repertoires in COVID-19. Study-wide background: Italy, Spain and the United States were the sources of the convalescent and acute COVID-19 samples.

Original methodology: Amplification of reference gene primers was used by the study to estimate nucleated cell counts. Method: immunoSEQ multiplex PCR; TCRdb's copy keeps in-frame clones and lacks some. Clonal size and the V and J genes are those of that table, whereas D and trimming came from the DNA. The sample has some 240,000 clones; about nine tenths are singletons. J gave up 4 bases and V 4 bases, and 5 bases lay outside the gene matches. CDR3 length equals 15 residues. The germline V gene encodes CDR1 LGHNT and CDR2 FRNRAP. The specimen was peripheral blood. The genes are TRBV12-5 and TRBJ2-3; 10 bases line up with TRBD1. The clonotype originates from a man in his 60s who had recovered from COVID-19. For the CDR3, the DNA is TGTGCTAGTGGTTGGGGACAGGGGCGGGCAGATACGCAGTATTTT. Translation gives CASGWGQGRADTQYF.